This T cell receptor (beta chain) was sequenced during a study of breast tumors, draining lymph nodes, adjacent tissues. Study-level results: The lymph node origin of tumor T cells was framed as consistent with a hypothesis, not demonstrated.

TCRdb passed the multiplex PCR reads through MiXCR, listing each CDR3 protein once. Among 14,000 to 15,000 distinct CDR3 sequences listed, around 47% were seen once. About this clonotype: Its antigen is currently unknown.

The CDR3 consists of 15 residues. Per the germline V gene, CDR1 is DFQATT and CDR2 is SNEGSKA (reference sequence). With 0 bases clipped from V and 7 bases from J, the junction kept 8 bases outside the gene matches. The TCR was taken from a female donor with breast cancer. Some clones in this sample may be carry-over from other donors' samples. The sequencing sample was made of tumor-adjacent breast tissue. The V gene is TRBV20-1, the J gene TRBJ2-1; TRBD2 aligns across 8 bases. The CDR3 spells CSARDRAGVLNEQFF. The DNA for the CDR3 is TGCAGTGCTAGAGATCGAGCGGGAGTGTTAAATGAGCAGTTCTTC.